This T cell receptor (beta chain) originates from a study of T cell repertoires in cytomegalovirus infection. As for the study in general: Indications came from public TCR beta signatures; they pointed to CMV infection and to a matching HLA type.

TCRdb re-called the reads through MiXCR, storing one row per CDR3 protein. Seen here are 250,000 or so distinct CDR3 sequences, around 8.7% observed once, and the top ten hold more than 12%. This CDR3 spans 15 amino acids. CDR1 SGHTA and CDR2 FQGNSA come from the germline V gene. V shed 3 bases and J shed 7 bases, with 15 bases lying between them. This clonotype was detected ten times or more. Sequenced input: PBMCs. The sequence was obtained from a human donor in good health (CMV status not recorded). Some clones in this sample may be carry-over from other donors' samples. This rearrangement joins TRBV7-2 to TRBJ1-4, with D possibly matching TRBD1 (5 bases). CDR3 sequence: CASSLVRQGGEKLFF. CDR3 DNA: TGTGCCAGCAGCTTGGTTCGGCAGGGCGGTGAAAAACTGTTTTTT.